This T cell receptor (beta chain) was observed in a study of blood T cell repertoires in COVID-19. TCRdb's table, derived via immunoSEQ multiplex PCR, lists solely in-frame clones and lacks some. Of 100,000 or so clones detected, 82% appear once; the ten largest clones hold approximately 6.7%. The source of this sequence is a man aged 50 or older with active or convalescent COVID-19. Sequenced material: peripheral blood.

In nucleotides, the CDR3 is TGTGCCAGCAGCAGCCTCAAGGGAGAAGAGACCCAGTACTTC. Protein product: CASSSLKGEETQYF. V and J are TRBV6-5 and TRBJ2-5; D is perhaps TRBD2 (5 bases). In germline, CDR1 is MNHEY, CDR2 SVGAGI. The germline V and J ends were trimmed by 6 bases and 3 bases, with 14 bases remaining between them. This CDR3 has 14 residues.